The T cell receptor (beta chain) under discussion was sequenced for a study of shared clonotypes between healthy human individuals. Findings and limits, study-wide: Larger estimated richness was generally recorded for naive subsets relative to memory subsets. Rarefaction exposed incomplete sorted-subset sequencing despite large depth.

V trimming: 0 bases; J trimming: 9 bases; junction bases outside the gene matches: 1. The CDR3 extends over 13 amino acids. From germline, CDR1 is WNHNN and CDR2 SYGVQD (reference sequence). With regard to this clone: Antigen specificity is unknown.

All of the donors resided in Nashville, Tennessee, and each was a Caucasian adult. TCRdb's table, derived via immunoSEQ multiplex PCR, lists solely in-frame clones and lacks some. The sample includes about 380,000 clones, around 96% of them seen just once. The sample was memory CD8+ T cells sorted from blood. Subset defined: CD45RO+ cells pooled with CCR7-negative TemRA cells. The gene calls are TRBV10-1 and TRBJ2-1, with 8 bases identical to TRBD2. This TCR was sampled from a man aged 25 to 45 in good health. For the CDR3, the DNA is TGCGCCAGCAGTGAGTCGGGACTAGGTGAGCAGTTCTTC. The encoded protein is CASSESGLGEQFF.